Described below is a single T cell receptor beta chain sequence and its context. Its specificity is unknown. The sample comes from a study of blood T cells in healthy people across ages. Broader study findings: Getting older went along with TCR beta diversity per million T cells dropping roughly linearly.

Per germline, CDR1 DFQATT and CDR2 SNEGSKA (reference sequence). The CDR3 is made up of 18 amino acids. The V segment lost 0 bases and the J segment 0 bases; nucleotides outside the gene matches: 8. A J-beta primer mix and a sample-barcoded 5' primer were used in a second PCR of about 7 to 12 cycles. TCRdb reanalysed the 5' RACE reads using MiXCR and keeps one entry per CDR3 protein. This sample has about 1.8 million distinct CDR3 sequences, with roughly 50% found just once. Material for sequencing was blood. The chain employs TRBV20-1 and TRBJ2-3, with TRBD2 identical over 11 bases. The source is a woman aged 40-49 years in good health. The CDR3 protein is CSARDVGLAGGSTDTQYF. Written as DNA, the CDR3 is TGCAGTGCTAGAGATGTCGGGCTAGCGGGGGGAAGCACAGATACGCAGTATTTT.